This is a list of T cell receptor beta chains from one sample in a study of T cells in Graves' hyperthyroidism and ophthalmopathy. TCRdb itself ran the multiplex PCR reads through MiXCR, one entry per CDR3 protein. The sample includes under 250,000 distinct CDR3 sequences, roughly 17% seen only once; the top ten take approximately 46%. Sequencing was performed on blood. The receptor source for this set is a man aged 50-60 years with Graves' hyperthyroidism. Each CDR3 is given with its conserved first and last residue. The D gene is left open where the match is weak. Size tells how often a clone was seen (once, few, many) or the class of an expanded clone, and some rows leave it out.

d_call | clone_size | j_call | v_call | cdr3_length | cdr3_nt | cdr3_aa
NA | few | TRBJ1-4 | TRBV9 | 14 | TGTGCCAGCAGCGGGACAGCAACTAATGAAAAACTGTTTTTT | CASSGTATNEKLFF
TRBD2 | NA | TRBJ2-5 | TRBV20-1 | 13 | TGCAGTGCTCGACTAGCGGGTCGAGAGACCCAGTACTTC | CSARLAGRETQYF
NA | many | TRBJ2-3 | TRBV2 | 15 | TGTGCCAGCAGTATAAGCTTCTCCCGCACAGATACGCAGTATTTT | CASSISFSRTDTQYF
NA | many | TRBJ1-2 | TRBV18 | 14 | TGTGCCAGCTCACCGCTGCGAACTAACTATGGCTACACCTTC | CASSPLRTNYGYTF
NA | many | TRBJ2-3 | TRBV28 | 15 | TGTGCCAGCAGTTTCAGGGGGACTGCCGTAAATACGCAGTATTTT | CASSFRGTAVNTQYF
TRBD2 | many | TRBJ2-1 | TRBV7-2 | 15 | TGTGCCAGCAGCTTAAGGTGGGAGGGCCTGAATGAGCAGTTCTTC | CASSLRWEGLNEQFF
TRBD1 | many | TRBJ2-7 | TRBV28 | 16 | TGTGCCAGCAGTTCCAGACAGGGGAGCTACTCCTACGAGCAGTACTTC | CASSSRQGSYSYEQYF
NA | NA | TRBJ2-3 | TRBV10-2 | 11 | TGCGCCAGCATGAGGGGAGATACGCAGTATTTT | CASMRGDTQYF
NA | many | TRBJ2-5 | TRBV10-3 | 11 | TGTGCCATCAGTGTCGGCGGGACCCAGTACTTC | CAISVGGTQYF
TRBD1 | many | TRBJ1-5 | TRBV12-3/TRBV12-4 | 16 | TGTGCCAGCAGTTCCGGGACAGGGAGCCTCAATCAGCCCCAGCATTTT | CASSSGTGSLNQPQHF
TRBD2 | many | TRBJ2-1 | TRBV20-1 | 16 | TGCAGTGCTAGCACCCGTGGCGGGAGCTCCTACAATGAGCAGTTCTTC | CSASTRGGSSYNEQFF
NA | few | TRBJ2-6 | TRBV20-1 | 16 | TGCAGTGCTAGAGCCTCCCAGATCACTGGGGCCAACGTCCTGACTTTC | CSARASQITGANVLTF
NA | many | TRBJ1-1 | TRBV27 | 15 | TGTGCCAGCAGTACCCGACAGGCCATGAACACTGAAGCTTTCTTT | CASSTRQAMNTEAFF
NA | NA | TRBJ1-1 | TRBV7-9 | 14 | TGTGCCAGCAGCTCAAGACAGCCTAACACTGAAGCTTTCTTT | CASSSRQPNTEAFF
NA | NA | TRBJ2-2 | TRBV10-2 | 15 | TGCGCCAGCACCTCCGGACAGTTTTTCACCGGGGAGCTGTTTTTT | CASTSGQFFTGELFF
NA | few | TRBJ1-1 | TRBV5-4 | 17 | TGTGCCAGCAGCTTGGCGAATACAGGGAGCTTAGGCACTGAAGCTTTCTTT | CASSLANTGSLGTEAFF
NA | few | TRBJ2-7 | TRBV5-1 | 13 | TGCGCCAGCAGATGGGGGTCGGGCTACGAGCAGTACTTC | CASRWGSGYEQYF
TRBD1 | NA | TRBJ2-7 | TRBV20-1 | 15 | TGCAGTGCTAGACCCGGTGACAGGGTCTCCTACGAGCAGTACTTC | CSARPGDRVSYEQYF
NA | many | TRBJ1-1 | TRBV6-5 | 16 | TGTGCCAGCAGTTACTCCCAGACCGTTAGTAGCACTGAAGCTTTCTTT | CASSYSQTVSSTEAFF
NA | many | TRBJ2-7 | TRBV7-8 | 14 | TGTGCCAGCAGCTCGGCCGGGACATCCTACGAGCAGTACTTC | CASSSAGTSYEQYF
NA | NA | TRBJ1-5 | TRBV6-2/TRBV6-3 | 14 | TGTGCCAGCAGTTACGATCCCAGCAATCAGCCCCAGCATTTT | CASSYDPSNQPQHF
NA | few | TRBJ2-7 | TRBV5-1 | 11 | TGCGCCAGCAGCTCCGACTACGAGCAGTACTTC | CASSSDYEQYF
NA | many | TRBJ2-1 | TRBV20-1 | 12 | TGCAGCGGCCGACCACCACACAATGAGCAGTTCTTC | CSGRPPHNEQFF
NA | many | TRBJ2-7 | TRBV14 | 16 | TGTGCCAGCAGCTTGGGGCCGCTCCAAAGTGGCGACGAGCAGTACTTC | CASSLGPLQSGDEQYF
NA | NA | TRBJ2-2 | TRBV19 | 11 | TGTGCCAGTAGGGGGGCCGGGGAGCTGTTTTTT | CASRGAGELFF
NA | few | TRBJ2-1 | TRBV6-1 | 13 | TGTGCCAGCAGTACAGGGTCCTACAATGAGCAGTTCTTC | CASSTGSYNEQFF
NA | few | TRBJ2-1 | TRBV20-1 | 19 | TGCAGTGCTTGGGACAGGGGGGTGCTAGCGGGAGGGGGGCACAATGAGCAGTTCTTC | CSAWDRGVLAGGGHNEQFF
TRBD1 | NA | TRBJ2-7 | TRBV9 | 15 | TGTGCCAGCAGCCCTGGACAGGGCGGCACCTACGAGCAGTACTTC | CASSPGQGGTYEQYF
TRBD1 | many | TRBJ2-7 | TRBV27 | 13 | TGTGCCAGCAGTTTATCCCAGGGGGACGAGCAGTACTTC | CASSLSQGDEQYF
TRBD2 | many | TRBJ2-1 | TRBV12-3/TRBV12-4 | 16 | TGTGCCAGCAGCCCAGGACTAGCGGGAGTATACAATGAGCAGTTCTTC | CASSPGLAGVYNEQFF
NA | few | TRBJ1-1 | TRBV10-1 | 14 | TGCGCCAGCAGTGAGTCGGGCAAGAACACTGAAGCTTTCTTT | CASSESGKNTEAFF
TRBD2 | NA | TRBJ2-2 | TRBV11-2 | 15 | TGTGCCAGCAGCTGGTTAGCGGGGACGGTCGGGGAGCTGTTTTTT | CASSWLAGTVGELFF
TRBD1 | many | TRBJ1-1 | TRBV12-3/TRBV12-4 | 15 | TGTGCCAGCAGTTCCCCGGACAGGGGTAGGACTGAAGCTTTCTTT | CASSSPDRGRTEAFF
TRBD2 | few | TRBJ2-5 | TRBV19 | 16 | TGTGCCAGTAGTACCCAACCATCACTAGCGGGAGAGACCCAGTACTTC | CASSTQPSLAGETQYF
NA | many | TRBJ2-5 | TRBV3-1 | 11 | TGTGCCAGCAGGATAAAAAAGACCCAGTACTTC | CASRIKKTQYF